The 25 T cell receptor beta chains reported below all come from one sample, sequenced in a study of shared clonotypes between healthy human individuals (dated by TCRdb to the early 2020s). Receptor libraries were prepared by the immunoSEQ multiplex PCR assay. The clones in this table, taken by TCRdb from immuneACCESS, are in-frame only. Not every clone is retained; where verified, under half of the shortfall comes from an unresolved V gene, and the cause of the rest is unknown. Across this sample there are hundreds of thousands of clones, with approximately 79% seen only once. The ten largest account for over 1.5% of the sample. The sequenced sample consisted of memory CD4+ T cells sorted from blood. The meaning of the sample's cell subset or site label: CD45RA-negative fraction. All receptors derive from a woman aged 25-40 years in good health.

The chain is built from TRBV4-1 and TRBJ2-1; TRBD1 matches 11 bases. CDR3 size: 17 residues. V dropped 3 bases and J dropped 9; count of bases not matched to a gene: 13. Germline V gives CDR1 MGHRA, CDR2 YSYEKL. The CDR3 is CASSHRDRGTSYGEQFF. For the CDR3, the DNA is TGCGCCAGCAGCCACCGGGACAGGGGGACCTCCTATGGTGAGCAGTTCTTC.

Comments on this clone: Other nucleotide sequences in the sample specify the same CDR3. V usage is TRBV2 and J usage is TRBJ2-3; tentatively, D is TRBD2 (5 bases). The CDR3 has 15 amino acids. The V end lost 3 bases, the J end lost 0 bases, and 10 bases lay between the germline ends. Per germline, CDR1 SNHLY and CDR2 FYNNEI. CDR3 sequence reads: CASSDFGGSTDTQYF. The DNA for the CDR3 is TGTGCCAGCAGTGATTTTGGCGGGAGCACAGATACGCAGTATTTT.

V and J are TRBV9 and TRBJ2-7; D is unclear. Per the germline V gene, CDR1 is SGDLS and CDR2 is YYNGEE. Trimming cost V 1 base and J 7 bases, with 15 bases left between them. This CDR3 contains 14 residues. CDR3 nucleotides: TGTGCCAGCAGCGTAAGCCCTCTGGTCGGAGAGCAGTACTTC. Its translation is CASSVSPLVGEQYF.

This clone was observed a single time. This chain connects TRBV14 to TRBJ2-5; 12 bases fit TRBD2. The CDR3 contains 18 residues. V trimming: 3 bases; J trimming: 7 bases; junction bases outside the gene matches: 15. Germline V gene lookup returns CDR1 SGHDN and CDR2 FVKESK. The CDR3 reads CASSHTGGGLAGFRTQYF. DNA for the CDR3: TGTGCCAGCAGCCATACTGGGGGAGGACTAGCGGGATTTAGGACCCAGTACTTC.

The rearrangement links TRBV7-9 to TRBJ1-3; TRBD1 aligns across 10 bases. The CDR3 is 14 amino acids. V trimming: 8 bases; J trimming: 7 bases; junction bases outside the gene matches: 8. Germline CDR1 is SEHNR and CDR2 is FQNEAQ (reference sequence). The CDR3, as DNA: TGTGCCAGCTCCGGGACAGGGGTCAGTAACACCATATATTTT. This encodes CASSGTGVSNTIYF. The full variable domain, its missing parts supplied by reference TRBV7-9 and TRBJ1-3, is DTGVSQNPRHKITKRGQNVTFRCDPISEHNRLYWYRQTLGQGPEFLTYFQNEAQLEKSRLLSDRFSAERPKGSFSTLEIQRTEQGDSAMYLCASSGTGVSNTIYFGEGSWLTVV.

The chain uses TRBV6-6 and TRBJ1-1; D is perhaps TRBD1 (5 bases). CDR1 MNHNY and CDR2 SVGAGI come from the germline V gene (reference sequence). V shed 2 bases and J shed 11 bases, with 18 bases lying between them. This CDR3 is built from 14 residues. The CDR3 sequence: CASSYRGTPVGAFF. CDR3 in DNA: TGTGCCAGCAGTTACCGAGGGACCCCGGTTGGGGCTTTCTTT.

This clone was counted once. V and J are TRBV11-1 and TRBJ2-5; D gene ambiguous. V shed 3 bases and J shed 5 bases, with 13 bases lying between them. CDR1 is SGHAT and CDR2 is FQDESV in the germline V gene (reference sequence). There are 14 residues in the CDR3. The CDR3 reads CASSFGTYGETQYF. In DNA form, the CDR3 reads TGTGCCAGCAGCTTCGGCACCTATGGGGAGACCCAGTACTTC. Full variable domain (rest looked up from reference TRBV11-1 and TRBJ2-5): EAEVAQSPRYKITEKSQAVAFWCDPISGHATLYWYRQILGQGPELLVQFQDESVVDDSQLPKDRFSAERLKGVDSTLKIQPAELGDSAMYLCASSFGTYGETQYFGPGTRLLVL.

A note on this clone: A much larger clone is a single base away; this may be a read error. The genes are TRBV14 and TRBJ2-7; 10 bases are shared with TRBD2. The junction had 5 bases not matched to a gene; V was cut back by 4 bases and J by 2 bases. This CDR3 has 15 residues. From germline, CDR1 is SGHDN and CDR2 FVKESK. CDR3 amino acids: CASSLSGRATYEQYF. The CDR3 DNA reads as TGTGCCAGCAGCCTAAGCGGGAGGGCCACCTACGAGCAGTACTTC. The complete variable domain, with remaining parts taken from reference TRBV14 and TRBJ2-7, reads EAGVTQFPSHSVIEKGQTVTLRCDPISGHDNLYWYRRVMGKEIKFLLHFVKESKQDESGMPNNRFLAERTGGTYSTLKVQPAELEDSGVYFCASSLSGRATYEQYFGPGTRLTVT.

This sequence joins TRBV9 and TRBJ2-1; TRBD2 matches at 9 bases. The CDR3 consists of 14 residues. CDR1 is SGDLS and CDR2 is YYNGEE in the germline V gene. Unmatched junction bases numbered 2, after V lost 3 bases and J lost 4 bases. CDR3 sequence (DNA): TGTGCCAGCAGCGGTCTAGCGGGGTACAATGAGCAGTTCTTC. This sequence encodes CASSGLAGYNEQFF. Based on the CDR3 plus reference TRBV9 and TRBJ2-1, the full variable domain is DSGVTQTPKHLITATGQRVTLRCSPRSGDLSVYWYQQSLDQGLQFLIQYYNGEERAKGNILERFSAQQFPDLHSELNLSSLELGDSALYFCASSGLAGYNEQFFGPGTRLTVL.

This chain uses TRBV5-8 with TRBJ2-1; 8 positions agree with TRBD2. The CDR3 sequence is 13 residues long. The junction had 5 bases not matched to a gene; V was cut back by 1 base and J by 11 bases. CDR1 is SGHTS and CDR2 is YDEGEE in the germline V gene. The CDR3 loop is CASSLSTSGKQFF. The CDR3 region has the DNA TGTGCCAGCAGCTTGTCCACTAGCGGAAAGCAGTTCTTC.

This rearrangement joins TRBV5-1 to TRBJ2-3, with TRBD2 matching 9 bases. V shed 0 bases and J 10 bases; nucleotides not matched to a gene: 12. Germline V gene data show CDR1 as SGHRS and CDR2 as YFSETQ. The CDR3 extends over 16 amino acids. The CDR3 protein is CASSLELAGDRLPQYF. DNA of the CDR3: TGCGCCAGCAGCTTGGAGTTAGCGGGAGATCGTCTCCCGCAGTATTTT.

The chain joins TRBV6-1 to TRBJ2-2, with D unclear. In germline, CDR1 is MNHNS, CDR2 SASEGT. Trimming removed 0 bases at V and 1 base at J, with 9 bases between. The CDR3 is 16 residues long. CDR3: CASSEALSRNTGELFF. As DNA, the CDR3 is TGTGCCAGCAGTGAAGCGCTGTCCAGGAACACCGGGGAGCTGTTTTTT.

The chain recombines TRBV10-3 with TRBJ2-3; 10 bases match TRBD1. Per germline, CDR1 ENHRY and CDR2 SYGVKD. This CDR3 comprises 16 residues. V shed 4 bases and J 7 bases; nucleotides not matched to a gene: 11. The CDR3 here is CAISGGTGTGANTQYF. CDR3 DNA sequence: TGTGCCATCAGTGGGGGCACCGGGACAGGGGCGAATACGCAGTATTTT.

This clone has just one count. CDR3 loop: CAVRAAGANTGELFF. The DNA for the CDR3 is TGTGCAGTCCGAGCGGCAGGGGCGAACACCGGGGAGCTGTTTTTT. The chain links TRBV7-9 to TRBJ2-2; possible D gene TRBD1, 6 bases. Germline V gene data show CDR1 as SEHNR and CDR2 as FQNEAQ (reference sequence). The CDR3 sequence is 15 residues long.

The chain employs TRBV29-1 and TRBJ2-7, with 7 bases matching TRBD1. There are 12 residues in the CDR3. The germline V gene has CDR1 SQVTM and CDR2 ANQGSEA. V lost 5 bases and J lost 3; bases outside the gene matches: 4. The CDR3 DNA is TGCAGCGTTAGGTCAGGGGGCTACGAGCAGTACTTC. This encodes CSVRSGGYEQYF.

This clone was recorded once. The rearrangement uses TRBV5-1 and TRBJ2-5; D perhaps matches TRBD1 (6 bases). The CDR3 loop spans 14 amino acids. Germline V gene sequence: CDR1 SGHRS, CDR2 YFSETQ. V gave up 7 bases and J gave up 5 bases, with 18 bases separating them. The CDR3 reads CASGENRARETQYF. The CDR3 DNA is TGCGCCAGCGGCGAAAACAGGGCCAGGGAGACCCAGTACTTC.

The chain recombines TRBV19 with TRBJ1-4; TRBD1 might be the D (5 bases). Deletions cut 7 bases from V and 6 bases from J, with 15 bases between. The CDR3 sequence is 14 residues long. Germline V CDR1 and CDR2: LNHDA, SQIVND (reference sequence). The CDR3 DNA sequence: TGTGCCAGTATCGGGGCGGGGCGCGATGAAAAACTGTTTTTT. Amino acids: CASIGAGRDEKLFF.

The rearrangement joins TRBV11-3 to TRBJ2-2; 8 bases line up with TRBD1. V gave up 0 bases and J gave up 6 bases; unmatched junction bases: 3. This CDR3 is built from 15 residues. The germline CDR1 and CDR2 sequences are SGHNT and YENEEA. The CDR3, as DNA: TGTGCCAGCAGCTTAGACAGGGGGCGATCCGGGGAGCTGTTTTTT. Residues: CASSLDRGRSGELFF.

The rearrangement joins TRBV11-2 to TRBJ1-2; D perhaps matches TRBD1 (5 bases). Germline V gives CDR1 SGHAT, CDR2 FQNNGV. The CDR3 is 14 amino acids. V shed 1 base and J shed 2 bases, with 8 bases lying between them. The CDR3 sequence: CASSLGGTNYGYTF. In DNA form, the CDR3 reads TGTGCCAGCAGCTTAGGAGGGACCAACTATGGCTACACCTTC.

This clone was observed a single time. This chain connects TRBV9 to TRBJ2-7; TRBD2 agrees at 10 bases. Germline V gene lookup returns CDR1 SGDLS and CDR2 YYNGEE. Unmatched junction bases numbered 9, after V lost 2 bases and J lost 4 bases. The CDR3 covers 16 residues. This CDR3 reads CASSVAPSGSQYEQYF. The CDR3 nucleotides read TGTGCCAGCAGCGTGGCCCCTAGCGGGAGTCAGTACGAGCAGTACTTC. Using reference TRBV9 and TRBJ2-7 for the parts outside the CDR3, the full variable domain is DSGVTQTPKHLITATGQRVTLRCSPRSGDLSVYWYQQSLDQGLQFLIQYYNGEERAKGNILERFSAQQFPDLHSELNLSSLELGDSALYFCASSVAPSGSQYEQYFGPGTRLTVT.

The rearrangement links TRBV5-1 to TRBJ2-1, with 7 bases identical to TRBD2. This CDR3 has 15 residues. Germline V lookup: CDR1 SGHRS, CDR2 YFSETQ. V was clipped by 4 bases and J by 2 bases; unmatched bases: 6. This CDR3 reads CASSPGLGPYNEQFF. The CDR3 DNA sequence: TGCGCCAGCAGCCCCGGACTAGGCCCCTACAATGAGCAGTTCTTC.

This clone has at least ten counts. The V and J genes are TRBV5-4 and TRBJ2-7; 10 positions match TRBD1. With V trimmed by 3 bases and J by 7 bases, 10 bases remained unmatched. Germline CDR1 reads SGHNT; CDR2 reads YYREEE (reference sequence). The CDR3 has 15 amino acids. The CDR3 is CASSSTGTGDREQYF. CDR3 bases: TGTGCCAGCAGCTCCACCGGGACAGGGGATAGGGAGCAGTACTTC.

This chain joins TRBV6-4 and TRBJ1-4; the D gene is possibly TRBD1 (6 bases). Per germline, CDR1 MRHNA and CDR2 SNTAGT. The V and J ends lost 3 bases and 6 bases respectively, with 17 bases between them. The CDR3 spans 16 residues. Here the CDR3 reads CASSERGQSRHEKLFF. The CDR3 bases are TGTGCCAGCAGTGAGCGAGGACAGAGCAGACATGAAAAACTGTTTTTT.

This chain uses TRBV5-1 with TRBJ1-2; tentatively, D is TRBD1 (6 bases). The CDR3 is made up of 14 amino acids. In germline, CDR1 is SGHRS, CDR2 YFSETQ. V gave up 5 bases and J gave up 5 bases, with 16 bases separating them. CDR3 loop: CASRRGADSYGYTF. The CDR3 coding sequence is TGCGCCAGCAGACGGGGGGCGGATTCGTATGGCTACACCTTC.

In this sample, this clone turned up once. CDR3 sequence (DNA): TGTGCCAGCAGCTTGGAGGGGGCGAGCACTGAAGCTTTCTTT. Protein: CASSLEGASTEAFF. The chain is built from TRBV7-6 and TRBJ1-1; 7 nucleotides agree with TRBD1. CDR3 size: 14 residues. V lost 3 bases, J lost 4 bases, and 5 bases stayed unmatched. Germline CDR1 reads SGHVS; CDR2 reads FNYEAQ.